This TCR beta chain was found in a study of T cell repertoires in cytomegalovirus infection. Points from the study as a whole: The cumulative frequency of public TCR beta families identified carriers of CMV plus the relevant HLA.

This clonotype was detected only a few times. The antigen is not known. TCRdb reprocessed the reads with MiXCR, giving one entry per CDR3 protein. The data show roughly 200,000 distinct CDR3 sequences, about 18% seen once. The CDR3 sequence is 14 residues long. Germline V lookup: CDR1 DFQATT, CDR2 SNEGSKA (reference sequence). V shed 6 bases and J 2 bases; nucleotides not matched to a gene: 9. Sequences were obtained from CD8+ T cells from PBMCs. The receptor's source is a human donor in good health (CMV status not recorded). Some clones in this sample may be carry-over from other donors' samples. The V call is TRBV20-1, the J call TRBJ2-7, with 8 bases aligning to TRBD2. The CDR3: CSADPGGDTYEQYF. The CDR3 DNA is TGCAGTGCGGACCCGGGAGGGGACACCTACGAGCAGTACTTC.